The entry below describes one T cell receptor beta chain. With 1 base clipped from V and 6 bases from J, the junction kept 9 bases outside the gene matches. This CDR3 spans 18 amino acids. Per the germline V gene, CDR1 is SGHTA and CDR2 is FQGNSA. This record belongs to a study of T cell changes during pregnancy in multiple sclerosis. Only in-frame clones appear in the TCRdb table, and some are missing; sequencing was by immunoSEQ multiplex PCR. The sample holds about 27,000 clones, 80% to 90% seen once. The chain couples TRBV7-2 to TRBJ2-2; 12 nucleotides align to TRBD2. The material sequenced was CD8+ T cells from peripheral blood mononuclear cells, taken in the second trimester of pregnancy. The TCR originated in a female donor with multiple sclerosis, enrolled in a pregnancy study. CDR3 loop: CASSLVGLAGWVPGELFF. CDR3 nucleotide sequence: TGTGCCAGCAGCTTAGTAGGACTAGCGGGATGGGTTCCCGGGGAGCTGTTTTTT.